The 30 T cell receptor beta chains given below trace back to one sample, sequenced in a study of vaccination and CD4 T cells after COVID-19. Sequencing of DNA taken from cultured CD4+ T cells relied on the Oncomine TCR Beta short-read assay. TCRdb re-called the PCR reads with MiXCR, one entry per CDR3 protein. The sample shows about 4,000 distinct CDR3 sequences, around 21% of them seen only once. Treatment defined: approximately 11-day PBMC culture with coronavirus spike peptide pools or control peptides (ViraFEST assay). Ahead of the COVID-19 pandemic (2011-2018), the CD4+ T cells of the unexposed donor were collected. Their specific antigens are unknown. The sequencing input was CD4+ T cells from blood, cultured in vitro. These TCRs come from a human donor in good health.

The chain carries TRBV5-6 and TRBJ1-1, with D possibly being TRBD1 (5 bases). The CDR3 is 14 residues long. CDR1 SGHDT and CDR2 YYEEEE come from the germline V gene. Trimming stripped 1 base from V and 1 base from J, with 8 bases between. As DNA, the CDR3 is TGTGCCAGCAGCTTGCAGGGATGGAACACTGAAGCTTTCTTT. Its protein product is CASSLQGWNTEAFF. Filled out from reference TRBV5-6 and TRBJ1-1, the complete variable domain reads DAGVTQSPTHLIKTRGQQVTLRCSPKSGHDTVSWYQQALGQGPQFIFQYYEEEERQRGNFPDRFSGHQFPNYSSELNVNALLLGDSALYLCASSLQGWNTEAFFGQGTRLTVV.

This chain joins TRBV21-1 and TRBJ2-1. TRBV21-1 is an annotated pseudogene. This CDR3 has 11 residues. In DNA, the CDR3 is TGTGCCAGCAGCAAAGCCGGTGAGCAGTTCTTC. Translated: CASSKAGEQFF.

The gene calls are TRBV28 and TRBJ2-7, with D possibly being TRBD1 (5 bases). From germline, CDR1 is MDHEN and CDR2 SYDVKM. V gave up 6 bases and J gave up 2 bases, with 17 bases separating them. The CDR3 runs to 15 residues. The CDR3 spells CASSRTSNLAYEQYF. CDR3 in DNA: TGTGCCAGCAGCCGGACATCCAACCTAGCCTACGAGCAGTACTTC. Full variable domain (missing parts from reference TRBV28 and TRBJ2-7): DVKVTQSSRYLVKRTGEKVFLECVQDMDHENMFWYRQDPGLGLRLIYFSYDVKMKEKGDIPEGYSVSREKKERFSLILESASTNQTSMYLCASSRTSNLAYEQYFGPGTRLTVT.

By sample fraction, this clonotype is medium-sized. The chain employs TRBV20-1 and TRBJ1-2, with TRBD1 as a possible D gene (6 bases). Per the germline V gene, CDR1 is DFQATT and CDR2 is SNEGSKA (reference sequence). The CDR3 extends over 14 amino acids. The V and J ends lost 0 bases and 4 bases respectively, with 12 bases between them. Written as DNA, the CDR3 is TGCAGTGCTAGAGATCGGGGGGACACCTATGGCTACACCTTC. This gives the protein CSARDRGDTYGYTF.

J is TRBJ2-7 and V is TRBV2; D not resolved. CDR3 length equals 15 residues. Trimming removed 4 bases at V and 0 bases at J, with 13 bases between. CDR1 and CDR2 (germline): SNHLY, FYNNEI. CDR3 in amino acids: CASSVSGEYSYEQYF. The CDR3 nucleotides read TGTGCCAGCAGTGTATCCGGAGAGTACTCCTACGAGCAGTACTTC. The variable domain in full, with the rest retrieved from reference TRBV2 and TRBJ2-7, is EPEVTQTPSHQVTQMGQEVILRCVPISNHLYFYWYRQILGQKVEFLVSFYNNEISEKSEIFDDQFSVERPDGSNFTLKIRSTKLEDSAMYFCASSVSGEYSYEQYFGPGTRLTVT.

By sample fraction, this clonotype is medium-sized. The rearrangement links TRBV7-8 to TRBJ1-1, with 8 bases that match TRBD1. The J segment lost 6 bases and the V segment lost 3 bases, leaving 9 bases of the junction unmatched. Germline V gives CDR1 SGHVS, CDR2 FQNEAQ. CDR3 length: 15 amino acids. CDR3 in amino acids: CASSLTGARGAEAFF. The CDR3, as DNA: TGTGCCAGCAGCTTGACAGGGGCGCGTGGGGCTGAAGCTTTCTTT.

This CDR3 reads CASSLARSYEQYF. CDR3 sequence (DNA): TGTGCCAGCAGCTTAGCCCGGAGCTACGAGCAGTACTTC. This chain joins TRBV7-6 and TRBJ2-7, with D uncertain. The CDR3 consists of 13 residues. V was trimmed by 0 bases and J by 3 bases, leaving 6 bases between them. Germline V lookup: CDR1 SGHVS, CDR2 FNYEAQ.

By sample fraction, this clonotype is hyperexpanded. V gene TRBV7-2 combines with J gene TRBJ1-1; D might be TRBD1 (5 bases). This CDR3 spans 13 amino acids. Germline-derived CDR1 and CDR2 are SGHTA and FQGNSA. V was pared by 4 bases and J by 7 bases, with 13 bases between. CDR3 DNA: TGTGCCAGCAGCTCCCAAGGGGAGTTTGAAGCTTTCTTT. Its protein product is CASSSQGEFEAFF. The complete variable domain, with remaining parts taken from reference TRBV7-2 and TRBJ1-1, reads GAGVSQSPSNKVTEKGKDVELRCDPISGHTALYWYRQSLGQGLEFLIYFQGNSAPDKSGLPSDRFSAERTGGSVSTLTIQRTQQEDSAVYLCASSSQGEFEAFFGQGTRLTVV.

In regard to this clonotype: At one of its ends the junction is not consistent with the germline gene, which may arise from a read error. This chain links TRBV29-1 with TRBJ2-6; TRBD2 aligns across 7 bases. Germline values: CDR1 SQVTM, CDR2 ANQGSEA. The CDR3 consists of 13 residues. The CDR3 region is CSVGWGGANVLTF. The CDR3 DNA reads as TGCAGCGTAGGCTGGGGAGGGGCCAACGTCCTAACTTTC.

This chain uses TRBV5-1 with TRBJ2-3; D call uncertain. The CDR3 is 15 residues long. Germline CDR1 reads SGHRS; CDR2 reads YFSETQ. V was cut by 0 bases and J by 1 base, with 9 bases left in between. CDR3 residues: CASSLGDIGTDTQYF. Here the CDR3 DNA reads TGCGCCAGCAGCTTGGGAGACATCGGCACAGATACGCAGTATTTT.

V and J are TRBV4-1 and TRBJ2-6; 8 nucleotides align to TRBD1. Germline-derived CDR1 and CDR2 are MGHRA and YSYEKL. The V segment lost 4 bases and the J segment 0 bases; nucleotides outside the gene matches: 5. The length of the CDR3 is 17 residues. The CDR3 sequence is CASSPGQGPSGANVLTF. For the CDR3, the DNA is TGCGCCAGCAGCCCAGGACAGGGTCCCTCTGGGGCCAACGTCCTGACTTTC.

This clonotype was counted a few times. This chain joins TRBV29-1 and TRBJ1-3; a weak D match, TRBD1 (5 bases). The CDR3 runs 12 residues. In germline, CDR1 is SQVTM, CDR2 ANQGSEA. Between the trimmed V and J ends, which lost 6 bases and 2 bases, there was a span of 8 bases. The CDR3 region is CSVPGTGNTIYF. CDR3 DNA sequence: TGCAGCGTCCCAGGGACTGGAAACACCATATATTTT.

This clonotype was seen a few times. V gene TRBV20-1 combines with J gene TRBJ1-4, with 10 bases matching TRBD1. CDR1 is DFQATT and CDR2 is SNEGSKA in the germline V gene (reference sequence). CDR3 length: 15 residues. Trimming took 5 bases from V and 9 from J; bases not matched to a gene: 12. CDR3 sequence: CSAARPGQGWKKLFF. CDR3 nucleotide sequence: TGCAGTGCTGCAAGACCGGGACAGGGGTGGAAAAAACTGTTTTTT.

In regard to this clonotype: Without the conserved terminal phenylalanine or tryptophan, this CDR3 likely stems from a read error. The CDR3 DNA follows: TGCAGTGCTAGGGGACTAGCGGGAGTGAACCAAGAGACCCAGTACTTA. Its protein product is CSARGLAGVNQETQYL. This chain joins TRBV20-1 and TRBJ2-5, with 14 bases identical to TRBD2. Germline lookup yields CDR1 DFQATT and CDR2 SNEGSKA (reference sequence). This CDR3 spans 16 amino acids. Trimming removed 3 bases from V and 0 bases from J; junction bases left unmatched: 3.

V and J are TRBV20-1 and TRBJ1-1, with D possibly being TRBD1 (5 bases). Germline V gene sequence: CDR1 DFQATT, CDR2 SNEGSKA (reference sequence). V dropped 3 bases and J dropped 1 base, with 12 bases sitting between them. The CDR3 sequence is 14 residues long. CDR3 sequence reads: CSASLQGPNTEAFF. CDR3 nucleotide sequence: TGCAGTGCTAGTTTGCAGGGACCGAACACTGAAGCTTTCTTT.

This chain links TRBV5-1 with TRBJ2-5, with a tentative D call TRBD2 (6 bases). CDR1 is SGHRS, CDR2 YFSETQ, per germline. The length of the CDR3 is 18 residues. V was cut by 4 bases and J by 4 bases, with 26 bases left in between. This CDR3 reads CASSRLTRTGVGGETQYF. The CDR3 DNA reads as TGCGCCAGCAGCCGACTCACCAGGACGGGGGTTGGGGGAGAGACCCAGTACTTC.

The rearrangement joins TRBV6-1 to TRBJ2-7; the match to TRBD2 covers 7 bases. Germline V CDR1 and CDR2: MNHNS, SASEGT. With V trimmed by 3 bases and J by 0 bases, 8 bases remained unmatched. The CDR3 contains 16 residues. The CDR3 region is CASSDRPGLPSYEQYF. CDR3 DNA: TGTGCCAGCAGTGATCGTCCGGGACTACCCTCCTACGAGCAGTACTTC.

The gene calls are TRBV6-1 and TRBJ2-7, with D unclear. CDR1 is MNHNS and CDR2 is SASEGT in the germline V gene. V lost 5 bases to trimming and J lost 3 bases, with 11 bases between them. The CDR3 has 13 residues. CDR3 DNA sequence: TGTGCCAGCAGTCCCCCAAACGGCTACGAGCAGTACTTC. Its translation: CASSPPNGYEQYF.

The CDR3 DNA reads as TGCAGCGTCGGGGACATTACGGGACAGCCCCAGCATTTT. Protein sequence: CSVGDITGQPQHF. This chain joins TRBV29-1 and TRBJ1-5; a possible D gene is TRBD1 (6 bases). The CDR3 is made up of 13 amino acids. From germline, CDR1 is SQVTM and CDR2 ANQGSEA. V lost 6 bases and J 7 bases, leaving 16 bases between the germline ends.

CDR3 nucleotide sequence: TGTGCCAGCACGACCTGGATCTCTGGGGCCAACGTCCTGACTTTC. Its translation is CASTTWISGANVLTF. The chain recombines TRBV28 with TRBJ2-6; D gene unclear. Trimming removed 7 bases from V and 0 bases from J, with 10 bases in between. The CDR3 has 15 residues. Per germline, CDR1 MDHEN and CDR2 SYDVKM.

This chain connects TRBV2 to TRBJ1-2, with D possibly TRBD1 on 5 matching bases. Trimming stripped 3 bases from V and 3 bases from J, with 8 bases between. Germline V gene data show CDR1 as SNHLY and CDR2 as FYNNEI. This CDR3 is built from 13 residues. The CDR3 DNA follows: TGTGCCAGCAGTGACGAGGGGCACTATGGCTACACCTTC. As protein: CASSDEGHYGYTF.

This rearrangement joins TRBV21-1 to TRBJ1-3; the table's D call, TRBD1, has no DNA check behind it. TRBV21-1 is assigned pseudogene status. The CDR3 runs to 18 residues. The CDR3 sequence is CASSRDLGASRCGNTIYF. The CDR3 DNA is TGTGCCAGCAGCCGAGACTTGGGGGCGTCAAGATGTGGAAACACCATATATTTT.

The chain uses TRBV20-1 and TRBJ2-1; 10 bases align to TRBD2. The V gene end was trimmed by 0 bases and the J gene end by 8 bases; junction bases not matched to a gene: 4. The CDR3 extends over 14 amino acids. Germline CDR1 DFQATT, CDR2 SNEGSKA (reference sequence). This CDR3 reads CSARDPSGRYEQFF. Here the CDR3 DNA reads TGCAGTGCTAGAGATCCTAGCGGGAGATATGAGCAGTTCTTC.

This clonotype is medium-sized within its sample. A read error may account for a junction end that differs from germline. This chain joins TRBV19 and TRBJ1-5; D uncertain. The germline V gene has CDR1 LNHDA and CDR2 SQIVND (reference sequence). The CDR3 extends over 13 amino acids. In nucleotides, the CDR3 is TGTGCCAGTAGTATAGAGATCCCTTGGCCCCGGGATTTT. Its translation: CASSIEIPWPRDF.

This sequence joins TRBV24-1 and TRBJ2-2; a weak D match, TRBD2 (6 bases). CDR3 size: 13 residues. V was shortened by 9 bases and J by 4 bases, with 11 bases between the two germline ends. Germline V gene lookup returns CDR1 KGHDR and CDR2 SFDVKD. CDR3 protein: CATRGYGTGELFF. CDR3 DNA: TGTGCCACCCGGGGGTATGGCACCGGGGAGCTGTTTTTT.

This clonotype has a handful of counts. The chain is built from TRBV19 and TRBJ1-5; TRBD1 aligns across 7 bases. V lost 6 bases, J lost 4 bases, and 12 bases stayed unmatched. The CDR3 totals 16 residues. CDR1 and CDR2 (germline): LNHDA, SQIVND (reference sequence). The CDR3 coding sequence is TGTGCCAGTAGGGCGAGCAGGGACAGATTTAATCAGCCCCAGCATTTT. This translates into CASRASRDRFNQPQHF. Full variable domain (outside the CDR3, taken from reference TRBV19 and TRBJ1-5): DGGITQSPKYLFRKEGQNVTLSCEQNLNHDAMYWYRQDPGQGLRLIYYSQIVNDFQKGDIAEGYSVSREKKESFPLTVTSAQKNPTAFYLCASRASRDRFNQPQHFGDGTRLSIL.

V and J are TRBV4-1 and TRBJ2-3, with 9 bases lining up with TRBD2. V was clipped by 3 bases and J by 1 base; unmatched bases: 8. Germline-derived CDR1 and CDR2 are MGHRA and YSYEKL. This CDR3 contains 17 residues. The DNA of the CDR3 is TGCGCCAGCAGCCAGGGTACCGCTAGCGGGGGCACAGATACGCAGTATTTT. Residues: CASSQGTASGGTDTQYF.

CDR3 sequence: CASSPRRTSGTGADTQYF. The CDR3 coding sequence is TGTGCCAGCAGCCCCAGGCGGACTAGCGGAACTGGGGCAGATACGCAGTATTTT. The chain employs TRBV7-3 and TRBJ2-3, with 10 nucleotides matching TRBD2. V lost 5 bases to trimming and J lost 4 bases; unmatched junction nucleotides: 15. The length of the CDR3 is 18 residues. Germline V gene sequence: CDR1 SGHTA, CDR2 FQGTGA.

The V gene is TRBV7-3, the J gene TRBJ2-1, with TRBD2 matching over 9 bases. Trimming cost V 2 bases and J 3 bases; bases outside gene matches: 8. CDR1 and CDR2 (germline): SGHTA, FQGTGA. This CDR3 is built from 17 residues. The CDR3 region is CASSLAGGPADYNEQFF. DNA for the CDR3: TGTGCCAGCAGCTTAGCGGGGGGGCCGGCCGACTACAATGAGCAGTTCTTC.

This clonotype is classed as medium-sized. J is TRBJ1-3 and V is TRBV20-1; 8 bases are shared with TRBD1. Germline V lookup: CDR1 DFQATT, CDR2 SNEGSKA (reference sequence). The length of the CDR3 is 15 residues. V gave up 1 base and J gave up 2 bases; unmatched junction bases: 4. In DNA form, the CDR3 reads TGCAGTGCTAGAGTCGGCAGGGGGCCTGGAAACACCATATATTTT. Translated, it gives CSARVGRGPGNTIYF.